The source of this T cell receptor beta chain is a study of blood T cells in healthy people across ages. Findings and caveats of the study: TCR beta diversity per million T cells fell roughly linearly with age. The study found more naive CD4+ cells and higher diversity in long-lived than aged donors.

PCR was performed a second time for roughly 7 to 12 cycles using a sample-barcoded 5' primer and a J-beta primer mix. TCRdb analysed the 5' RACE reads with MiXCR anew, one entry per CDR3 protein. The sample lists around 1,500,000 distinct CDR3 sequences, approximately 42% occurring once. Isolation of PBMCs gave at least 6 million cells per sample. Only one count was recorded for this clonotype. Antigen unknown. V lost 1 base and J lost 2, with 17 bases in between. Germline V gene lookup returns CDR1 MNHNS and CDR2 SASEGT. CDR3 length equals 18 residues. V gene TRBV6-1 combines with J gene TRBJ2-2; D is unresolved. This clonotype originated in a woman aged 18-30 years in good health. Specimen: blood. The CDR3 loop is CASSEVSYRTANTGELFF. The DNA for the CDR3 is TGTGCCAGCAGTGAAGTTTCTTACCGGACGGCTAACACCGGGGAGCTGTTTTTT.